Below, one T cell receptor beta chain is given with its context. The data belong to a study of blood T cell repertoires in COVID-19. Background on the study: COVID-19 samples, acute and convalescent, were from the United States, Italy and Spain.

The method was immunoSEQ multiplex PCR; TCRdb's version includes in-frame clones alone and lacks a portion of them. The table shows around 80,000 clones, with 85% to 90% occurring only once. CDR1 is LNHDA and CDR2 is SQIVND in the germline V gene (reference sequence). Trimming pared 6 bases from V and 3 bases from J, leaving 24 bases between. This CDR3 spans 18 amino acids. The sequencing sample was made of peripheral blood. The sequence was obtained from a man of 80 years or more with active or convalescent COVID-19. The chain joins TRBV19 to TRBJ2-4, with a possible D match to TRBD2 (5 bases). CDR3 protein: CASRVGPQEVSGKNIQYF. DNA of the CDR3: TGTGCCAGTAGGGTTGGACCCCAGGAGGTATCAGGCAAAAACATTCAGTACTTC.